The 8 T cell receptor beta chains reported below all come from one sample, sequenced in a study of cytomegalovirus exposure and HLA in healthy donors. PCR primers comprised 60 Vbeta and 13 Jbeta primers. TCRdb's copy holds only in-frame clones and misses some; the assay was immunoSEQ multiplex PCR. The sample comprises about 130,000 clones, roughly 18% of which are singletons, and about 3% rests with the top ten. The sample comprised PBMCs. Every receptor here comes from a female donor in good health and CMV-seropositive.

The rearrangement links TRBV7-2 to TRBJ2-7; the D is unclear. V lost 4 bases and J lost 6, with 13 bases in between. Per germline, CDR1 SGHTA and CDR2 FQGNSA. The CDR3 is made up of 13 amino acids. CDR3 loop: CASSSPPSLEQYF. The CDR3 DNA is TGTGCCAGCAGCTCCCCCCCGTCCCTCGAGCAGTACTTC.

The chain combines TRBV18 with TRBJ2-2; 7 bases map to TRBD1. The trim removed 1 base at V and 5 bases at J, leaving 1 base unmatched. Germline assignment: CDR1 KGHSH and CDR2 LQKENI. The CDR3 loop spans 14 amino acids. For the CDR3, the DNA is TGTGCCAGCTCACCACAACAGGGGACCGGGGAGCTGTTTTTT. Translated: CASSPQQGTGELFF.

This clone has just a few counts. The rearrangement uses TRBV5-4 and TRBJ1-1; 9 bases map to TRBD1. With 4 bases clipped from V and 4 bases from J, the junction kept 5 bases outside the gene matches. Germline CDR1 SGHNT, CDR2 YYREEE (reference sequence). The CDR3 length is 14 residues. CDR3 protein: CASSKPTGGTEAFF. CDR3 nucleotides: TGTGCCAGCAGCAAGCCGACAGGGGGCACTGAAGCTTTCTTT.

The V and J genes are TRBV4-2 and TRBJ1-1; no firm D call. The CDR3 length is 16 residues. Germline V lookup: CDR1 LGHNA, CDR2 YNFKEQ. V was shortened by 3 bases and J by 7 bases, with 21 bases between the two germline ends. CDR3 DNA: TGTGCCAGCAGCCAGATTTTGAACGGGATATCCTATGAAGCTTTCTTT. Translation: CASSQILNGISYEAFF.

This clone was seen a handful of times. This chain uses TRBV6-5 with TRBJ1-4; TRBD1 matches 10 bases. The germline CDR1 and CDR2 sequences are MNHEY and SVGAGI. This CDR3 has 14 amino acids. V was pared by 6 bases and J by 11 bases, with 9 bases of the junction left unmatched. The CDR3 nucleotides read TGTGCCAGCAGAACGCTGACAGGGGGCATGAAACTGTTTTTT. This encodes CASRTLTGGMKLFF.

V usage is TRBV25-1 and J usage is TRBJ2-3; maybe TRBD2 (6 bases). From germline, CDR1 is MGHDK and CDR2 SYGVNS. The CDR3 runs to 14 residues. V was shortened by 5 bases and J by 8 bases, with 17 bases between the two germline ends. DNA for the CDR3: TGTGCCAGCAGTAAACCAGGGACTTGGGGTACGCAGTATTTT. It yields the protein CASSKPGTWGTQYF.

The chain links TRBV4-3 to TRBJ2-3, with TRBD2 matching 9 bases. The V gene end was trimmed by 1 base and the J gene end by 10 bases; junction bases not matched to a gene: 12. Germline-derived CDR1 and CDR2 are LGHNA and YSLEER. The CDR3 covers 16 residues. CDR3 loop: CASSQASAAGGDPQYF. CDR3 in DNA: TGCGCCAGCAGCCAAGCCTCCGCGGCGGGGGGGGATCCGCAGTATTTT.

The CDR3 loop is CASSQGFSDGRIEQYF. The CDR3 nucleotides are TGTGCCAGCAGCCAAGGGTTTTCGGACGGGAGGATCGAGCAGTACTTC. V gene TRBV14 combines with J gene TRBJ2-7; 7 nucleotides agree with TRBD2. The trim removed 1 base at V and 6 bases at J, leaving 12 bases unmatched. The CDR3 length is 16 residues. Germline V CDR1 and CDR2: SGHDN, FVKESK.